This TCR beta chain was found in a study of blood T cell repertoires in COVID-19. The CDR3 has 14 residues. Germline CDR1 and CDR2: MGHDK and SYGVNS. V lost 9 bases to trimming and J lost 1 base, with 15 bases between them. Authors' processing steps: Reference gene primers were amplified, and this amplification served to estimate nucleated cell counts. TCRdb's copy holds only in-frame clones and misses some; the assay was immunoSEQ multiplex PCR. The DNA gave D and trimming, while V, J and clone size come from that table. The sample includes about 310,000 clones, around 90% of them seen just once. Sequenced input: PBMCs or T cells enriched from blood (not recorded which). The clonotype originates from a man in his sixties who had recovered from COVID-19. V gene TRBV25-1 combines with J gene TRBJ1-1, with D maybe TRBD1 (6 bases). The CDR3: CASLATGPNTEAFF. The DNA of the CDR3 is TGTGCCAGTCTCGCGACAGGCCCGAACACTGAAGCTTTCTTT.